A single sample gave rise to the 5 T cell receptor beta chains below, sequenced in a study of T-cell reconstitution after alpha-beta-depleted transplantation in children. As it was prepared, the TCRbeta library received unique molecular identifiers. TCRdb processed the PCR reads anew with MiXCR; each CDR3 protein has one entry. The table lists roughly 500,000 distinct CDR3 sequences, 32% of them singletons, with roughly 2.5% in the top ten. The sample here was PBMCs from the stem cell graft donor, taken from the stem cell graft. The receptor source for this set is a human donor who donated a stem cell graft to a child with aplastic anemia.

In this sample, this clonotype turned up a few times. The chain uses TRBV12-3 or TRBV12-4 and TRBJ2-1; no clear D. The length of the CDR3 is 12 residues. Trimming cost V 4 bases and J 7 bases, with 8 bases left between them. CDR3 coding DNA: TGTGCCAGCAGTTCCCTCAGGAATGAGCAGTTCTTC. This encodes CASSSLRNEQFF.

This clonotype was observed a few times. This chain uses TRBV6-5 with TRBJ2-5; 10 positions match TRBD2. Germline-derived CDR1 and CDR2 are MNHEY and SVGAGI. Trimming at V came to 0 bases and at J to 4 bases, leaving 11 bases not matched to a gene. The CDR3 has 18 residues. The chain's CDR3 is CASSYSLSSGRTGETQYF. The DNA for the CDR3 is TGTGCCAGCAGTTACTCGTTAAGTAGCGGGAGGACTGGAGAGACCCAGTACTTC.

This chain uses TRBV7-9 with TRBJ2-3; 7 bases are shared with TRBD2. Per germline, CDR1 SEHNR and CDR2 FQNEAQ (reference sequence). The CDR3 runs 17 residues. After removal of 4 bases from V and 3 bases from J, the junction contained 13 bases not matched to a gene. CDR3 coding DNA: TGTGCCAGCAGCTCCCCTATGGGGGAGGGCGGGACAGATACGCAGTATTTT. Translating it yields CASSSPMGEGGTDTQYF.

This clonotype was picked up a small number of times. The chain couples TRBV27 to TRBJ1-1; 8 bases are shared with TRBD1. With V trimmed by 6 bases and J by 7 bases, 7 bases remained unmatched. This CDR3 is 13 amino acids long. Germline CDR1 MNHEY, CDR2 SMNVEV (reference sequence). DNA of the CDR3: TGTGCCAGCAGGCCCAGGGGGCTTGGTGAAGCTTTCTTT. This translates into CASRPRGLGEAFF.

This clonotype was counted a few times. The chain employs TRBV20-1 and TRBJ1-5; perhaps TRBD1 as D (6 bases). The CDR3 has 15 amino acids. The germline CDR1 and CDR2 sequences are DFQATT and SNEGSKA (reference sequence). Trimming stripped 0 bases from V and 2 bases from J, with 11 bases between. In nucleotides, the CDR3 is TGCAGTGCTAGAGACGACGGGGGCGGCAATCAGCCCCAGCATTTT. It encodes CSARDDGGGNQPQHF.